This T cell receptor beta chain originates from a study of post-analysis software for immune sequencing data (dated by TCRdb to between 2014 and 2016). A note on the overall study: Recorded disease courses included relapsing-remitting, secondary progressive and progressive-relapsing multiple sclerosis, with some patients lacking subtype annotation. The multiple sclerosis patient repertoires were compared with 11 previously published healthy control repertoires from donors aged 6 to 25 years. A subset of samples was prepared in parallel using single-end sample barcoding, then pooled and co-amplified after Illumina adapter ligation. What the work shows at the level of the full study, not this receptor alone: Normalized Chao1 diversity was significantly lower in multiple sclerosis patients than controls, suggesting substantial peripheral T-cell clonal expansion. The control group was slightly older than the multiple sclerosis patient group. Patients showed significantly higher frequencies than controls for several TRBV segments, among them TRBV5-6, TRBV5-1 and TRBV20-1. Strong co-clustering of samples prepared in the same batch was shown by direct clustering with F measure, prompting a batch-effect correction.

About this clonotype: This receptor's antigen is unknown. Qualities for individual bases were not recorded, and no much larger clone is one base off.

The library was produced with PCR. The sequencer was an Illumina HiSeq 2500. Unique molecular identifiers were incorporated into TCR beta cDNA libraries to reduce PCR and sequencing biases. About 500,000 cDNA molecules were obtained for every 1 to 10 million input T cells, so each molecule roughly corresponded to one T cell. The same protocol used for the earlier healthy control dataset was applied to prepare and sequence the patient libraries. Within a given batch, samples were prepared together, multiplexed and sequenced on the same HiSeq lane. The source study handled its data this way. Raw barcoded reads were processed with MIGEC, discarding single-read molecular identifier groups before consensus assembly and CDR3 extraction. VDJtools was used for post-analysis of the clonotype tables, with diversity normalized by down-sampling every dataset to the smallest sample size. In repertoire overlap clustering, CDR3 amino acid sequences, but not nucleotide sequences, were matched to correct batch-related cross-sample contamination. TCRdb passed the public sequencing reads through fastp at Q25 and MiXCR, retaining productive beta sequences. Here each entry gathers all rows of one CDR3 protein and keeps the most common genes and DNA. The V and J calls, along with clone size, are taken from TCRdb and not from the paper's own processing. The sample data list hundreds of thousands of distinct CDR3 sequences, and 55% to 70% of these were observed just once. About 11% of the sample comes from the top ten.

At the junction V is shortened by 11 bases and J by 4 bases, with 17 bases in between. Taken from cysteine to phenylalanine, the CDR3 has 13 residues. Of all the DNA, just the CDR3 is kept, 39 bases in frame from base 1. The germline V gene encodes CDR1 MNHEY and CDR2 SVGAGI. TCR beta repertoires were profiled from peripheral blood of roughly 13 young patients with multiple sclerosis to demonstrate the VDJtools post-analysis software. Multiple sclerosis patients were children and adolescents aged about 6 to 17 years. The origin of this receptor is a girl aged 2-10 years with multiple sclerosis. The sample taken for sequencing was blood. Recombination linked TRBV6-5 to TRBJ1-1; no D segment can be confidently identified. The sequenced DNA is TGTGCCTCCTCACCATTTACGGCCACTGAAGCTTTCTTT. It encodes CASSPFTATEAFF.